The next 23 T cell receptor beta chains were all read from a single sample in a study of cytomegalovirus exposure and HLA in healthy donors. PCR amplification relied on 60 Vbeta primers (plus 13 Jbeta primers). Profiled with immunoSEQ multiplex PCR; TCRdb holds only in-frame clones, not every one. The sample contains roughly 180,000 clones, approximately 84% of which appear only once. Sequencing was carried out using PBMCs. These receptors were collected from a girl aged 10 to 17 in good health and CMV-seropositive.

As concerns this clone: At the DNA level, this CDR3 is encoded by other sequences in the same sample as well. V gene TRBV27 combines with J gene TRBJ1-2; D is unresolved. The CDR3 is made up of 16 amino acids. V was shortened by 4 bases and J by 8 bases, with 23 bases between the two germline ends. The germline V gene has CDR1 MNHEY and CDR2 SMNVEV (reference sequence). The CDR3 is CASSSSGSLPMEGYTF. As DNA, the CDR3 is TGTGCCAGCAGTTCATCCGGGTCTCTTCCCATGGAGGGCTACACCTTC.

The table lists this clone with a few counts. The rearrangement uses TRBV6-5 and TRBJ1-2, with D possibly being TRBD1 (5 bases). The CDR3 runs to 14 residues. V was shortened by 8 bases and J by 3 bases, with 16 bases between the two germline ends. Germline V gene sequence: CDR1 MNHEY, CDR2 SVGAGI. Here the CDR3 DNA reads TGTGCCAGCGAGGGATCCGGGGGATACTATGGCTACACCTTC. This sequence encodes CASEGSGGYYGYTF.

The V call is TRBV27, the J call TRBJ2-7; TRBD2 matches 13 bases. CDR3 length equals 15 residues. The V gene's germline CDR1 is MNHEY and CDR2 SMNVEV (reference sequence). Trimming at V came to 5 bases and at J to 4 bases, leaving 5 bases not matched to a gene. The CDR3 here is CASSPRTSGGYEQYF. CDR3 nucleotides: TGTGCCAGCAGTCCCCGGACTAGCGGGGGATACGAGCAGTACTTC.

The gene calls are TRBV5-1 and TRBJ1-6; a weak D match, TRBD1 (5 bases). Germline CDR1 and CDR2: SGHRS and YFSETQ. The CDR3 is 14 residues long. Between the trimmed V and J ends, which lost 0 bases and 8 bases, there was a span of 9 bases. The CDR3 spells CASSLEGIDSPLHF. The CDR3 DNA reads TGCGCCAGCAGCTTGGAGGGGATTGATTCACCCCTCCACTTT.

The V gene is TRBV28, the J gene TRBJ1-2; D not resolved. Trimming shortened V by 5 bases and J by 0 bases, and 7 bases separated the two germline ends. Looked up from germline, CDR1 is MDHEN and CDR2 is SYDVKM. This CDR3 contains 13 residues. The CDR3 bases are TGTGCCAGCAGTGGGGAGCCTAACTATGGCTACACCTTC. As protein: CASSGEPNYGYTF.

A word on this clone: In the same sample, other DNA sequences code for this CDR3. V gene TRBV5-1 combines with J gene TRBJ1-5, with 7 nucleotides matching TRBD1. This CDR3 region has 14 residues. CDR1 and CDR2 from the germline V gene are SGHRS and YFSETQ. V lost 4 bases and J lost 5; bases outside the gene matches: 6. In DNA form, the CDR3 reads TGCGCCAGCAGCCCCGGAACAGGGGATCAGCCCCAGCATTTT. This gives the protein CASSPGTGDQPQHF. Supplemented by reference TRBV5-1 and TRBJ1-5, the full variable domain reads KAGVTQTPRYLIKTRGQQVTLSCSPISGHRSVSWYQQTPGQGLQFLFEYFSETQRNKGNFPGRFSGRQFSNSRSEMNVSTLELGDSALYLCASSPGTGDQPQHFGDGTRLSIL.

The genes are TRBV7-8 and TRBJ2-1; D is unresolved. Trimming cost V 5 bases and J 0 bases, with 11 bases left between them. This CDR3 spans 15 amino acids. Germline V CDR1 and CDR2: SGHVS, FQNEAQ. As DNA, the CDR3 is TGTGCCAGCAGCGCAACAGATAGCTCCTACAATGAGCAGTTCTTC. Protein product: CASSATDSSYNEQFF.

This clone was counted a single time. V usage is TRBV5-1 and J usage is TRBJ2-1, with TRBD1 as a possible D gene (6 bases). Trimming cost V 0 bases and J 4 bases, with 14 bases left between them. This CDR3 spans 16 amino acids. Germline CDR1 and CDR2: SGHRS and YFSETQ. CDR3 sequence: CASSLAEGDTYNEQFF. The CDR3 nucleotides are TGCGCCAGCAGCTTGGCCGAGGGGGATACATACAATGAGCAGTTCTTC.

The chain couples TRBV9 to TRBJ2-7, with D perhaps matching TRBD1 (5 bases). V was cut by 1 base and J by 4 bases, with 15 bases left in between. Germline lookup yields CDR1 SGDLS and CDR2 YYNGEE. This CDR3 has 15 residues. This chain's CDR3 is CASSVSPDRQYEQYF. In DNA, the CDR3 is TGTGCCAGCAGCGTATCCCCCGACAGACAGTACGAGCAGTACTTC.

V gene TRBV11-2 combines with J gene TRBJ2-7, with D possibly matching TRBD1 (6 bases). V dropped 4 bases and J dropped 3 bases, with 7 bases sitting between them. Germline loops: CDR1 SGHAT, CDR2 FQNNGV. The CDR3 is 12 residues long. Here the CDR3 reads CASSSDSYEQYF. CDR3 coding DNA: TGTGCCAGCAGCTCGGACAGCTACGAGCAGTACTTC.

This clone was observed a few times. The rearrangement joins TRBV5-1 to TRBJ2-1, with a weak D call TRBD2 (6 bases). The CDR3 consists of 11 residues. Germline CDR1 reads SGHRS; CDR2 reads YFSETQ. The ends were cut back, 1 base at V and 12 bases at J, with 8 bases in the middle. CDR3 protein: CASSLLGGQFF. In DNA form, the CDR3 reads TGCGCCAGCAGCTTGCTGGGGGGGCAGTTCTTC. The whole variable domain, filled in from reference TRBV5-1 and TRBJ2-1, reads KAGVTQTPRYLIKTRGQQVTLSCSPISGHRSVSWYQQTPGQGLQFLFEYFSETQRNKGNFPGRFSGRQFSNSRSEMNVSTLELGDSALYLCASSLLGGQFFGPGTRLTVL.

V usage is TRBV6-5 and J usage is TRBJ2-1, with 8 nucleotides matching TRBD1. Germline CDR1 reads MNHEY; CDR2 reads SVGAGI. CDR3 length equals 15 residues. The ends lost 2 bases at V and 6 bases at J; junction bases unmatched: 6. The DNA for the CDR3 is TGTGCCAGCAGTTACGACAGGGGTTTGGTCAATGAGCAGTTCTTC. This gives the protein CASSYDRGLVNEQFF.

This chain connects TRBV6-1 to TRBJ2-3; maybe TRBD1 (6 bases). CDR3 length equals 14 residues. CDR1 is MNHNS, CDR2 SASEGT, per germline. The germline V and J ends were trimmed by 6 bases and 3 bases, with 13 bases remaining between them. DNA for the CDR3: TGTGCCAGCAGCCGGGACATTGGGACAGATACGCAGTATTTT. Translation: CASSRDIGTDTQYF.

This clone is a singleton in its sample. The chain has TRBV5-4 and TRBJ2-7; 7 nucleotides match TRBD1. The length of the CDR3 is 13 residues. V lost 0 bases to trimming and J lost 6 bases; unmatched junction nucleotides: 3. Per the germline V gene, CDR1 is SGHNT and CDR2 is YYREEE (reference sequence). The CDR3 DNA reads TGTGCCAGCAGCTTGGATGAGGGGGCCGAGCAGTACTTC. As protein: CASSLDEGAEQYF.

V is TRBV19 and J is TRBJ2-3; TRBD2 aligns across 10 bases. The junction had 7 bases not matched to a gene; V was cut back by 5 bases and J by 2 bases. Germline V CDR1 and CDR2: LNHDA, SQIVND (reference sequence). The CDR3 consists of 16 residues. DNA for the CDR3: TGTGCCAGTAGTCCCCGGACTAGCGGATACACAGATACGCAGTATTTT. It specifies CASSPRTSGYTDTQYF.

The CDR3 is CASSLEQLVGGRTFGETQYF. As DNA, the CDR3 is TGTGCCAGCAGCTTGGAACAACTTGTGGGGGGACGAACCTTCGGAGAGACCCAGTACTTC. V is TRBV5-5 and J is TRBJ2-5; D is possibly TRBD2 (6 bases). This CDR3 region has 20 residues. The ends were cut back, 0 bases at V and 4 bases at J, with 28 bases in the middle. CDR1 is SGHKS and CDR2 is YYEKEE in the germline V gene (reference sequence).

CDR3 in DNA: TGTGCCAGTAGTGTCATGGAGGGTCCCTACGAGCAGTACTTC. Protein sequence: CASSVMEGPYEQYF. The chain links TRBV19 to TRBJ2-7, with D perhaps TRBD2 (6 bases). Trimming pared 5 bases from V and 2 bases from J, leaving 13 bases between. Germline V gives CDR1 LNHDA, CDR2 SQIVND (reference sequence). This CDR3 has 14 amino acids.

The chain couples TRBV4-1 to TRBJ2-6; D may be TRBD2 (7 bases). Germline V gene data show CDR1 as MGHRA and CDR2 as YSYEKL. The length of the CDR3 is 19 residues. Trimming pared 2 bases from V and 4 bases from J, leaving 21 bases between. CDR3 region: CASSQSRGGGHPGANVLTF. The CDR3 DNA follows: TGCGCCAGCAGCCAATCACGGGGCGGGGGCCACCCCGGGGCCAACGTCCTGACTTTC.

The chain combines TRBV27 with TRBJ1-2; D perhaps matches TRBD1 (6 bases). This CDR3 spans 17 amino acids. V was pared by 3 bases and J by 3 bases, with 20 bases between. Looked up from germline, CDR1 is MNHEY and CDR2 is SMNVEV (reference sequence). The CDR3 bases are TGTGCCAGCAGTTTTAGGGCAGGGGTTTATATGGACTATGGCTACACCTTC. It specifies CASSFRAGVYMDYGYTF.

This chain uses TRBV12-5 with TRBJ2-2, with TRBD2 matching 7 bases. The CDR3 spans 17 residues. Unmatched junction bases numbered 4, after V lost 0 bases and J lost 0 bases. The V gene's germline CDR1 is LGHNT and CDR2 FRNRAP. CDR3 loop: CASGLVKRDANTGELFF. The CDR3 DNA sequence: TGTGCTAGTGGTTTGGTAAAGCGGGACGCGAACACCGGGGAGCTGTTTTTT.

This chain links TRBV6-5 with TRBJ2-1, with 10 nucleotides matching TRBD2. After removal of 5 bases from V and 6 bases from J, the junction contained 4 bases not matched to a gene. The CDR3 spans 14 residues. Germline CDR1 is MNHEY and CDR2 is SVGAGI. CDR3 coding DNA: TGTGCCAGCAGTCTACTAGCGGGGAGCAATGAGCAGTTCTTC. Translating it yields CASSLLAGSNEQFF.

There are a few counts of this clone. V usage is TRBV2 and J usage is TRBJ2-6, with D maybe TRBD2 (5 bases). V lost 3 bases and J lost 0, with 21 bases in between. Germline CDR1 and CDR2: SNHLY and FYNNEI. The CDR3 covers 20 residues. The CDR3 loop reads CASSERVLFPPSSGANVLTF. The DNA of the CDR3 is TGTGCCAGCAGTGAGCGGGTCCTGTTCCCTCCTAGCTCTGGGGCCAACGTCCTGACTTTC. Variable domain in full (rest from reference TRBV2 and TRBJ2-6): EPEVTQTPSHQVTQMGQEVILRCVPISNHLYFYWYRQILGQKVEFLVSFYNNEISEKSEIFDDQFSVERPDGSNFTLKIRSTKLEDSAMYFCASSERVLFPPSSGANVLTFGAGSRLTVL.

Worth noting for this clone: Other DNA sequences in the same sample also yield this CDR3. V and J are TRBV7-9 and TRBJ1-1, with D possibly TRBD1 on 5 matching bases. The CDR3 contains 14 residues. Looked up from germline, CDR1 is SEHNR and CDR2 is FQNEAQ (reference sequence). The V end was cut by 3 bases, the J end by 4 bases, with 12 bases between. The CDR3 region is CASSFEGVGTEAFF. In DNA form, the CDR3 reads TGTGCCAGCAGCTTTGAAGGGGTGGGCACTGAAGCTTTCTTT.